This T cell receptor beta chain came from a study of vaccination and CD4 T cells after COVID-19. With respect to this clonotype: Its antigen is as yet unknown.

The CDR3 loop spans 15 amino acids. V was pared by 3 bases and J by 0 bases, with 11 bases between. CDR1 is SEHNR and CDR2 is FQNEAQ in the germline V gene (reference sequence). The Oncomine TCR Beta short-read assay was applied to DNA of cultured CD4+ T cells. TCRdb recomputed calls from the PCR reads with MiXCR, one row per CDR3 protein. The sample records some 3,500 distinct CDR3 sequences, approximately 38% being singletons. Treatment given: roughly ten-day PBMC culture with coronavirus spike peptide pools or control peptides (ViraFEST assay). The TCR sequence derives from a human donor who had recovered from COVID-19. The rearrangement links TRBV7-9 to TRBJ1-1, with TRBD1 as a possible D gene (5 bases). Sequenced input: CD4+ T cells from blood, cultured in vitro. The CDR3 DNA reads TGTGCCAGCAGCTTTCAGGGAGGCCTGAACACTGAAGCTTTCTTT. It encodes CASSFQGGLNTEAFF.